Reported below is one TCR beta chain. Its antigen is currently unknown. Only in-frame clones appear in the TCRdb table, and some are missing; sequencing was by immunoSEQ multiplex PCR. The table has 180,000 or so clones, 85% to 90% seen once. This sample was taken from a study of T cell responses to AZD1222 COVID-19 vaccine. Regarding the study as a whole: None of the repertoires were sampled until the peak T cell response had passed.

The CDR3 has 15 amino acids. CDR1 is MDHEN, CDR2 SYDVKM, per germline. V gave up 1 base and J gave up 7 bases; unmatched junction bases: 3. The chain is built from TRBV28 and TRBJ2-1; 11 bases agree with TRBD2. This clonotype was sampled from an adult who received the MenACWY meningococcal vaccine as a control. Material: peripheral blood, obtained 28 days after the second dose of the MenACWY control vaccine. The CDR3 is CASSLSLAGVNEQFF. The CDR3 coding sequence is TGTGCCAGCAGTTTATCACTAGCGGGAGTTAATGAGCAGTTCTTC.